This T cell receptor (beta chain) was profiled in a study of control samples from healthy donors and cancer patients. The CDR3 contains 15 residues. Trimming cost V 7 bases and J 5 bases, with 18 bases left between them. Germline-derived CDR1 and CDR2 are LNHDA and SQIVND (reference sequence). Produced via immunoSEQ multiplex PCR; TCRdb's table is partial and in-frame only. The profile shows 210,000 or so clones, around 90% of them singletons. The rearrangement uses TRBV19 and TRBJ1-5; D may be TRBD1 (5 bases). This receptor was obtained from a man between 25 and 39 years old in good health. Sequencing was performed on blood. CDR3 sequence (DNA): TGTGCCAGTAAAGTGGCGGCCAGGGCGCATCAGCCCCAGCATTTT. Translation gives CASKVAARAHQPQHF.